This T cell receptor (beta chain) was captured in a study of cytomegalovirus exposure and HLA in healthy donors. CDR1 and CDR2 (germline): LGHNA, YSLEER. Trimming removed 3 bases from V and 3 bases from J, with 9 bases in between. The CDR3 is 13 amino acids. Use of 60 Vbeta and 13 Jbeta primers characterized the PCR. Generated by immunoSEQ multiplex PCR, the TCRdb table keeps only in-frame clones and is missing some. The sample has approximately 150,000 clones, 65% to 80% seen once; the top ten hold more than 3%. The sequenced sample consisted of PBMCs. This clonotype was sampled from a male donor in good health and CMV-seronegative. This chain uses TRBV4-3 with TRBJ2-7; D is perhaps TRBD2 (5 bases). The CDR3 DNA sequence: TGCGCCAGCAGCCATGGGGAGAGCTACGAGCAGTACTTC. This codes for CASSHGESYEQYF.